This is a list of T cell receptor beta chains from one sample in a study of CD8 T cells in ankylosing spondylitis. MiXCR, applied by TCRdb to the 5' RACE reads, yields one record per CDR3 protein. The sample contains about 220,000 distinct CDR3 sequences, more than 5.5% of which appear only once. The sequenced sample was blood, either unsorted or a sorted T cell fraction (not recorded which). These receptors all stem from a male donor with ankylosing spondylitis. Both conserved end residues are trimmed from each CDR3.

CDR3 length	V gene	CDR3 protein
10	TRBV7-9	ASSSNNYGYT
10	TRBV7-9	ASSLGLTEAF
13	TRBV4-3	ASSQDRNRGYEQY
12	TRBV19	ASSIGTASYEQY
12	TRBV15	ATSHRTVDYEQY
12	TRBV13	ASSPGTSGPTQY
12	TRBV19	ASRPPGVRETQY
13	TRBV5-1	ASSLPGIPSYEQY
11	TRBV11-2	ASSLEAFYGYT
14	TRBV7-9	ASSHTDTTVTGELF
11	TRBV15	ATSRIRVDEQY
13	TRBV24-1	ATSDFPGQGDGYT
13	TRBV7-2	ASSLGRSTYNEQF
13	TRBV15	ATRNRPTVLETQY
14	TRBV6-5	ASSYGTSGRVHEQF